Listed here are 7 T cell receptor beta chains from one sample, sequenced in a study. One entry per CDR3 protein results from TCRdb running MiXCR on the 5' RACE reads. The sample yields tens of thousands of distinct CDR3 sequences, 17% seen once. Material: naive CD4+ T cells sorted from blood. Stated subset: naive CD4+ T cells, CD4+CD45RA+CD25-. The receptors were gathered from a female donor with breast cancer.

Worth noting for this clonotype: A read error is possible here, since a much larger clone lies one base away. Here the CDR3 reads CSSKKTGTYTEAFF. The CDR3 DNA reads TGTTCCAGCAAGAAGACAGGGACGTACACTGAAGCTTTCTTT. The rearrangement links TRBV6-5 to TRBJ1-1; 7 bases align to TRBD1. The CDR3 is made up of 14 amino acids. Germline V gene lookup returns CDR1 MNHEY and CDR2 SVGAGI.

This clonotype was recorded many times. The V call is TRBV28, the J call TRBJ2-5; 8 nucleotides agree with TRBD2. CDR1 and CDR2 (germline): MDHEN, SYDVKM. The CDR3 contains 15 residues. V shed 6 bases, J shed 4 bases, and the junction held 10 bases outside the gene matches. In DNA form, the CDR3 reads TGTGCCAGCAGCCAGGCCGGGAGCGGGGGAGAGACCCAGTACTTC. Translation gives CASSQAGSGGETQYF. Combining the CDR3 with reference TRBV28 and TRBJ2-5 gives the whole variable domain DVKVTQSSRYLVKRTGEKVFLECVQDMDHENMFWYRQDPGLGLRLIYFSYDVKMKEKGDIPEGYSVSREKKERFSLILESASTNQTSMYLCASSQAGSGGETQYFGPGTRLLVL.

This clonotype occurred a few times. The chain uses TRBV12-3 or TRBV12-4 and TRBJ1-1, with 10 bases lining up with TRBD1. This CDR3 is built from 15 residues. With V trimmed by 5 bases and J by 2 bases, 5 bases remained unmatched. The CDR3 coding sequence is TGTGCCAGCAGTCCGGGACAGGGGTTTAACACTGAAGCTTTCTTT. This encodes CASSPGQGFNTEAFF.

CDR3 sequence (DNA): TGTGCCAGCAGTCAAGAGCAGGGTTATGGCTACACCTTC. It is translated as CASSQEQGYGYTF. This rearrangement joins TRBV2 to TRBJ1-2, with a possible D match to TRBD1 (5 bases). V was clipped by 5 bases and J by 5 bases, with 12 bases between them. The CDR3 has 13 amino acids. Per germline, CDR1 SNHLY and CDR2 FYNNEI.

The V and J genes are TRBV14 and TRBJ2-1; the D gene is possibly TRBD1 (5 bases). Trimming took off 6 bases at V and 1 base at J, with 10 bases between the two ends. Germline lookup yields CDR1 SGHDN and CDR2 FVKESK. The CDR3 has 14 amino acids. CDR3 DNA: TGTGCCAGCAGTTGGGGCTTGTCCTACAATGAGCAGTTCTTC. Translating gives CASSWGLSYNEQFF.

This sequence joins TRBV15 and TRBJ2-3; a possible D gene is TRBD1 (6 bases). CDR3 size: 12 residues. The germline V and J ends were trimmed by 0 bases and 8 bases, with 6 bases remaining between them. Germline loops: CDR1 LNHNV, CDR2 YYDKDF (reference sequence). The CDR3 here is CATSREGGTQYF. CDR3 coding DNA: TGTGCCACCAGCAGAGAAGGGGGTACGCAGTATTTT.

The chain recombines TRBV5-1 with TRBJ2-7, with 7 bases that match TRBD2. The germline V gene has CDR1 SGHRS and CDR2 YFSETQ. V gave up 0 bases and J gave up 6 bases; unmatched junction bases: 9. The CDR3 loop spans 15 amino acids. CDR3 residues: CASSLDLAGLSEQYF. CDR3 DNA: TGCGCCAGCAGCTTGGACCTCGCGGGACTAAGCGAGCAGTACTTC.